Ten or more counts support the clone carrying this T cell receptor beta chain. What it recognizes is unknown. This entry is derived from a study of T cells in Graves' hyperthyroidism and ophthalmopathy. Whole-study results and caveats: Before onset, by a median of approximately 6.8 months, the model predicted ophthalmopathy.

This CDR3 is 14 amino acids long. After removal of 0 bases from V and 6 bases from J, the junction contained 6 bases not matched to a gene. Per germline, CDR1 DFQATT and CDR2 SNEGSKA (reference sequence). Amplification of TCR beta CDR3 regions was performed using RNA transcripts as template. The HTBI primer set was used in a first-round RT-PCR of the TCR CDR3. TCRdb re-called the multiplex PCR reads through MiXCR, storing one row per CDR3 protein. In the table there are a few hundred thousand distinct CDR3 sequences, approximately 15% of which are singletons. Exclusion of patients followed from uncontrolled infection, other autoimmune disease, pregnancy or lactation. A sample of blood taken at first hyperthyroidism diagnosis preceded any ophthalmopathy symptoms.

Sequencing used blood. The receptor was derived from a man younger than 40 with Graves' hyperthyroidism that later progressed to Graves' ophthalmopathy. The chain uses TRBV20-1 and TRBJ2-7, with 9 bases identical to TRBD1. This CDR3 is CSARDPRQGGEQYF. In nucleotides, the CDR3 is TGCAGTGCTAGAGATCCCAGACAGGGGGGCGAGCAGTACTTC.